The clone carrying this T cell receptor beta chain has at least ten counts. The antigen is undetermined. Clones were sequenced by immunoSEQ multiplex PCR, and TCRdb holds only the in-frame ones, with some missing. Of over a million clones in the sample, about four fifths are singletons; the top ten hold roughly 0.62%. The entry originates in a study of shared clonotypes between healthy human individuals. Study-level findings and limits: Investigators collected only blood, and repertoires in tissues likely differ.

Material: memory CD4+ T cells from PBMCs. The subset here: CD45RA-negative fraction. This sequence originates from a man between 18 and 35 years old in good health. Some clones in this sample may be carry-over from other donors' samples.

The CDR3 DNA reads TGTGCCAGCAGCAGGGGGTCTGAGGTGACCGGGGAGCTGTTTTTT. It is translated as CASSRGSEVTGELFF. The V call is TRBV4-2, the J call TRBJ2-2; D is perhaps TRBD1 (6 bases). CDR1 and CDR2 (germline): LGHNA, YNFKEQ. There are 15 residues in the CDR3. V was pared by 5 bases and J by 5 bases, with 15 bases between.